This TCR beta chain was retrieved from a study of cytomegalovirus exposure and HLA in healthy donors. The germline CDR1 and CDR2 sequences are MNHEY and SMNVEV (reference sequence). This CDR3 has 15 amino acids. Trimming took off 5 bases at V and 3 bases at J, with 14 bases between the two ends. The PCR had 60 Vbeta and 13 Jbeta primers. Sequenced by immunoSEQ multiplex PCR; TCRdb stores in-frame clones only, minus some. The profile shows under 200,000 clones, 65% to 70% of them singletons. The clonotype was recovered from a young woman in good health and CMV-seropositive. The V and J genes are TRBV27 and TRBJ1-5; D uncertain. The sample taken for sequencing was PBMCs. As DNA, the CDR3 is TGTGCCAGCAGTACCGCTGGGGAGTTCAATCAGCCCCAGCATTTT. Residues: CASSTAGEFNQPQHF.